This record covers a single T cell receptor beta chain. Antigen specificity is unknown. The sample is drawn from a study of cytomegalovirus exposure and HLA in healthy donors. Study-level points and caveats: What a later analysis reportedly showed was that an Asian-associated ancestry cluster had fewer N-insertions than the approximately 670-donor mean.

Primers for the PCR totalled 60 Vbeta and 13 Jbeta. The assay was immunoSEQ multiplex PCR, and TCRdb's table has in-frame clones only and misses some. Found here are around 90,000 clones, about 66% of them singletons; the top ten hold under 25%. V lost 3 bases, J lost 10 bases, and 16 bases lay in between. The germline V gene has CDR1 GTSNPN and CDR2 SVGIG (reference sequence). This CDR3 has 14 residues. Healthy donors of bone marrow made up the group. The chain recombines TRBV30 with TRBJ1-6, with D unresolved. This clonotype was obtained from a woman aged 45-60 years in good health and CMV-seropositive. The sequencing input was PBMCs. The DNA for the CDR3 is TGTGCCTGGAGCAGGAGGGCAATTGGGTCACCCCTCCACTTT. Its protein product is CAWSRRAIGSPLHF.